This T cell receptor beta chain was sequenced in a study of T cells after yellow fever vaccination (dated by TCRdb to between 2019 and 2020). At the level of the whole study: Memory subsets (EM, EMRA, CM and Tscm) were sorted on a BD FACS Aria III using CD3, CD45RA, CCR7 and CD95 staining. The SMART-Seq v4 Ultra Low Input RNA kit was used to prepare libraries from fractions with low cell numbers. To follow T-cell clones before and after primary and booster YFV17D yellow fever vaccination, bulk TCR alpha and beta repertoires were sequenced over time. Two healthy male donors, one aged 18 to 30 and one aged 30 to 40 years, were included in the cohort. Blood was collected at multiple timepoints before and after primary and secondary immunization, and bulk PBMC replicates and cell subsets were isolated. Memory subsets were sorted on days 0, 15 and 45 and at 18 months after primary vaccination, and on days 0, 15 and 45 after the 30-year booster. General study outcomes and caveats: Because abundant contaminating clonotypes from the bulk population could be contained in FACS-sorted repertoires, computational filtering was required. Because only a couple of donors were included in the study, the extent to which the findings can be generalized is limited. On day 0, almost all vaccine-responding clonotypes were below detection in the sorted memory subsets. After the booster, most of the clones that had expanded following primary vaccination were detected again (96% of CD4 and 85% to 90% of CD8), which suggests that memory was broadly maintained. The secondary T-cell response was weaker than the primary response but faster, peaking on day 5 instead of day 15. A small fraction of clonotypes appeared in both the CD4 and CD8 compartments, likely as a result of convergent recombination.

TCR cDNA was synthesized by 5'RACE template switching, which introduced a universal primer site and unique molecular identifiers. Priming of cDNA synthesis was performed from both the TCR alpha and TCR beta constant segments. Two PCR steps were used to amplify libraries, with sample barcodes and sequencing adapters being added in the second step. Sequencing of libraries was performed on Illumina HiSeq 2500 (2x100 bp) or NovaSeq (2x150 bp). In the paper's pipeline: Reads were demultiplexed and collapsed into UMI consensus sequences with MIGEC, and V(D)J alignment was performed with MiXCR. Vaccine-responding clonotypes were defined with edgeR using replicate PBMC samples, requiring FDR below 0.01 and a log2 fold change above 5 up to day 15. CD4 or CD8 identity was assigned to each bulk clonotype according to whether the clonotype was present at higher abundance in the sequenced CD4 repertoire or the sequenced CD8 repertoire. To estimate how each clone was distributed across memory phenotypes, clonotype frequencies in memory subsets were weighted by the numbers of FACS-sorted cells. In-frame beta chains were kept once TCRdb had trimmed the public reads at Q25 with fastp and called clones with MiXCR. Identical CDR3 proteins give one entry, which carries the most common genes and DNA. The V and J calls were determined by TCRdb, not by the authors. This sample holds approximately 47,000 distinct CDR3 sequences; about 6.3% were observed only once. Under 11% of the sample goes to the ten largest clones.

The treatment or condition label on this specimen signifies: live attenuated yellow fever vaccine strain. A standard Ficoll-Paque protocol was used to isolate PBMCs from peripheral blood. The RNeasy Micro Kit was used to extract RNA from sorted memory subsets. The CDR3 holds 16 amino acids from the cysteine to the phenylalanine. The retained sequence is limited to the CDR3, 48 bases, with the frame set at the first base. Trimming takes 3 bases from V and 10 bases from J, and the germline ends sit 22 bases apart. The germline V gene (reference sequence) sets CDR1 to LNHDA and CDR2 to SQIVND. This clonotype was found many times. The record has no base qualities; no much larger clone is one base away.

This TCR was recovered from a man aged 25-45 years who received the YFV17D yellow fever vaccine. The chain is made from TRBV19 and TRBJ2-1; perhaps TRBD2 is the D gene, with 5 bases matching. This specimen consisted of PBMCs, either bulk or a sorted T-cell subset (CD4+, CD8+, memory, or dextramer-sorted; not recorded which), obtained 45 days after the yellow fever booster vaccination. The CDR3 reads CASSMRLRAGVGEQFF. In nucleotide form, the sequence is TGTGCCAGTAGTATGAGGCTGCGGGCCGGAGTCGGCGAGCAGTTCTTC.